This T cell receptor beta chain came from a study of cytomegalovirus exposure and HLA in healthy donors (TCRdb year 2017). For context, the study as a whole: An earlier analysis of about 530 of the donors reported roughly 300 Gb of sequence data and 90 million to 120 million unique TCR beta sequences obtained from roughly 180 million T cells. An early release that covered fewer than 750 HLA-typed donors contained about 290 gigabases of sequencing data and around 85 million unique TCR sequences. The genetic ancestry cluster associated with self-reported Caucasian donors included 70% to 85% of the approximately 410 genotyped donors. The aim of the study was to test whether cataloging public T cell receptors could identify signatures of past pathogen exposure. The study used immunosequencing to profile the T cell repertoires of about 670 subjects and linked those repertoires to cytomegalovirus serostatus. Besides the first cohort of roughly 640 subjects, a separate validation cohort made up of 120 different subjects was used. To predict cytomegalovirus infection status, the study combined high-throughput TCR immunosequencing, statistical association of individual TCRs with disease status, and machine learning. A later analysis re-examined previously published TCR beta repertoires from roughly 650 donors and added high-resolution HLA genotyping to investigate patterns of TCR occurrence. Rather than using new phenotypic data, the later analysis identified candidate immune exposures from TCR beta sequences and from how often those sequences occurred across donors. In an earlier analysis of 550 to 700 of the donors, high-throughput TCR beta sequencing was used to judge whether each TCR beta V gene segment behaved as functional or pseudogenic. Alongside the repertoire data, information on donor age, sex, ethnicity and CMV serostatus was compiled. Genome-wide SNP genotypes for about 55% of the roughly 670 donors were used in a later genetic analysis, which treated that subset as a discovery cohort. All discovery cohort repertoires had been generated using a single sequencing platform. Class I and class II HLA loci were covered by the typing at four-digit resolution. Typing coverage differed by locus: A, B, C, DRB1 and DQB1 were typed in roughly 620-640 donors, DQA1 in about 560, DPA1 in over 600, and DPB1 in 472. A handful of DR-DQ haplotypes were handled as single units for association and clustering because linkage in the cohort was strong. Among 350 to 400 genotyped donors of the cohort, an average of around 240,000 unique TCR beta nucleotide sequences were sequenced per donor, 15% to 20% of them non-productive.

General conclusions and limits of the study: In a later genetic analysis, fewer N-insertions in productive TCRs were reported among donors in an Asian-associated ancestry cluster than the approximately 710-donor mean. In a later analysis, HLA-associated TCR beta chains showed more clonal expansion and lower generation probabilities than non-associated chains that were equally common. In this cohort, only TCR beta chains were sequenced, and detectable features were limited by the absence of alpha or paired-chain data. A further reported finding was that TCR beta sequences accurately predicted the HLA-A and HLA-B alleles for most subjects in the first cohort. Because HLA typing was unavailable for some donors at each locus, only the typed subset was used in association tests. Several of the top co-occurrence clusters appeared to be linked to parvovirus B19, influenza, CMV and Epstein-Barr virus, according to a later analysis. The authors suggested that the approach could potentially be extended to other disease states and immunological phenotypes. In a later analysis, around 15,000 TCR beta sequences were associated with specific HLA alleles at a false discovery rate of 0.05. Across donors, most TCR sequences were observed very rarely, whereas some public TCRs were present in many individuals. The study gave a list of around 170 TCR beta chains associated with cytomegalovirus. A later analysis found that TCR association rates varied across HLA loci, with DRB1 alleles showing the most associated TCRs and HLA-C alleles the fewest. The classifier was reported to diagnose cytomegalovirus status with high specificity and sensitivity in both the original cohort and the validation cohort. Broadly in line with IMGT annotations, most TCR beta V segments showed up in productive rearrangements about 87% or about 30% of the time in an earlier analysis of approximately 600 of the donors. In a later analysis, most CMV-associated TCR beta chains were found to appear HLA-restricted, with HLA associations seemingly driven largely by CMV exposure. A few of the identified cytomegalovirus-associated TCR beta chains were confirmed in vitro to be specific for cytomegalovirus antigens. Strong co-occurrence of HLA alleles, especially DR and DQ, made assigning TCR associations to individual alleles difficult. Because counts were too low, roughly 16 rarely observed V segments, including chromosome 9 orphons, were excluded from the earlier analysis of around 640 of the donors. Presence/absence analyses assumed roughly uniform sequencing depth across donors, an assumption that may not hold. For the cohort, immune exposure information was limited to CMV serostatus. Some IMGT-functional V segments, including TRBV6-2 and TRBV6-3, could not be distinguished by the 87-base-pair reads and were therefore excluded. In a later genetic analysis, a missense DCLRE1C variant was associated with V-gene and J-gene trimming of TCR beta chains, and the association was replicated in an independent cohort. Correlated functional status among segregating V segments might be attributable to linkage disequilibrium, but an unknown experimental factor could not be ruled out. A cluster of highly shared sequence variants was judged likely to represent a technical artifact of the sequencing pipeline.

Preparation of the library involved the immunoSEQ multiplex PCR assay. A mixture of 60 forward primers for TCR Vbeta segments and 13 reverse primers for TCR Jbeta segments was used in the multiplex PCR. Amplification of the CDR3 region of rearranged TCR beta genes was performed with a multiplex PCR assay on genomic DNA. The Illumina HiSeq System was used to sequence the amplified TCR beta libraries as 87-base-pair reads. On the authors' methods: In a later analysis, some 80 million unique TCR beta chains were counted across the 650 to 750 repertoires, and about 9.9 million of these chains were shared by at least two donors. Raw reads were error-corrected and collapsed into unique sequences by a nearest-neighbor algorithm in which closely related sequences were merged to remove PCR and sequencing errors. CDR3 sequences were aligned to IMGT reference sequences to assign V, D and J gene segments. Each retained sequence needed at least a six-nucleotide match to both a V gene segment and a J gene segment. A rearrangement counted as productive if the CDR3 had no stop codons and remained in frame with V and J, and every other rearrangement counted as non-productive. Following IMGT convention, CDR3 was defined as the stretch from the second conserved V-encoded cysteine up to the conserved J-encoded phenylalanine. The earlier analysis of a few hundred of the donors excluded any sequence lacking an unambiguous match to a single V gene segment. In an earlier analysis of 450 to 750 of the donors, a V segment was called functional when productive rearrangements were above 56.7%, and segregating when the standard deviation between donors exceeded 5%. A statistical classification framework was developed to diagnose cytomegalovirus status using the catalog of TCR beta chain sequences. V and J gene assignment, in a later analysis, came from comparing TCR nucleotide sequences with IMGT/GENE-DB human TR gene sequences. In a later analysis, CDR3 sequences and most-parsimonious VDJ recombination scenarios were assigned using the TCRdist pipeline. In a later analysis, each TCR beta chain was defined by its CDR3 amino acid sequence together with its V-gene family, and reads lacking a unique V-gene family were excluded. To address suspected cross-contamination and a sequencing artifact, a later analysis removed under 600 highly shared, low-generation-probability nucleotide sequences. In a later analysis, a clonal expansion index for each public chain was calculated from normalized within-repertoire ranks of inferred template counts. In a later analysis, generation probabilities were computed with a VDJ recombination model fitted to out-of-frame rearrangements, and the resulting probabilities were checked against IGoR. A later analysis scored TCR-TCR, TCR-HLA and TCR-CMV co-occurrence with hypergeometric tests, applying a repertoire-size bias correction to TCR pairs. To estimate false discovery rates, a later analysis permuted the HLA or CMV assignments 20 times. In a later analysis, co-occurring TCRs were grouped using DBSCAN, and TCRdist sequence similarity was added for clustering within HLA-allele-positive subsets. For co-occurrence clustering, repertoires with fewer than 30,000 or more than 120,000 public chains were excluded, along with several repertoires with anomalous nucleotide sharing. This immuneACCESS table, as held by TCRdb, lists in-frame sequences with V and J called but not all clones. Of the missing ones, under half trace to an unresolved V gene in checked studies; the others have no known cause. V and J calls plus clone size are reproduced from that table; the DNA served to infer D and trimming. The sample table holds almost 200,000 clones, of which 70% to 85% were seen once. About 4.4% of the sample is taken by the ten largest.

Comment on this clone: Which antigen it targets is not known. Per-base quality was not reported, and no clone a single base away is much larger than it.

Counted from cysteine to phenylalanine, this CDR3 has 14 amino acids. Here the CDR3 DNA is all that survives: 42 bases in frame from base 1. Between the V and J ends, shortened by 7 bases and 0 bases respectively, the junction contains 11 bases. The germline V gene yields SNHLY for CDR1 and FYNNEI for CDR2. In total, more than 500 healthy bone marrow donors made up the cohort. All cohort members were sampled while nominally healthy, although unrecorded immune exposures were likely present. The donor tested CMV seropositive, placing the donor among the 250 to 350 seropositive members of the cohort. A peripheral blood sample was provided by each donor, and peripheral blood mononuclear cells were used for TCR beta sequencing. Genomic DNA was extracted from the blood cell samples with the Qiagen DNeasy Blood Extraction Kit.

This TCR was recovered from a woman aged 25 to 39 in good health and CMV-seropositive. Recombination joined TRBV2 with TRBJ2-3; the D gene is not confidently resolved. The sequencing sample was made of PBMCs. The CDR3 has the sequence CASKASVSTDTQYF. The sequenced DNA is TGTGCCAGCAAAGCGTCGGTTAGCACAGATACGCAGTATTTT.